What follows are 27 T cell receptor beta chains derived from one specimen sequenced in a study of blood T cells in healthy people across ages. Primers used in a second PCR of roughly 6 to 12 cycles were a sample-barcoded 5' primer and a J-beta primer mix. In TCRdb, the 5' RACE reads were re-called with MiXCR into one record per CDR3 protein. The sample yields 650,000 to 1,000,000 distinct CDR3 sequences, around 34% seen once. Sequenced material: blood. The origin of the receptors is a man aged 18 to 29 in good health.

This rearrangement joins TRBV19 to TRBJ1-5, with no clear D. The CDR3 sequence is 16 residues long. From germline, CDR1 is LNHDA and CDR2 SQIVND (reference sequence). The ends were cut back, 7 bases at V and 4 bases at J, with 20 bases in the middle. The CDR3 DNA is TGTGCCAGTACCCCCGCTCAAGGGTTTGGGAATCAGCCCCAGCATTTT. Translated: CASTPAQGFGNQPQHF.

V usage is TRBV12-3 or TRBV12-4 and J usage is TRBJ1-4, with 8 positions matching TRBD1. Trimming at V came to 6 bases and at J to 8 bases, leaving 8 bases not matched to a gene. The CDR3 consists of 14 residues. The CDR3 sequence: CASSLDRDGEKLFF. The CDR3 DNA follows: TGTGCCAGCAGCCTGGACAGGGATGGGGAAAAACTGTTTTTT.

This rearrangement joins TRBV6-5 to TRBJ1-5; perhaps TRBD1 as D (5 bases). CDR3 length: 14 amino acids. In germline, CDR1 is MNHEY, CDR2 SVGAGI. The chain's CDR3 is CATRGRQLNQPQHF. The CDR3 nucleotides are TGTGCGACTAGGGGCCGTCAACTCAATCAGCCCCAGCATTTT.

The chain carries TRBV4-2 and TRBJ1-4; D is uncertain. Per germline, CDR1 LGHNA and CDR2 YNFKEQ. Trimming removed 1 base at V and 5 bases at J, with 8 bases between. CDR3 length equals 14 residues. CDR3 coding DNA: TGTGCCAGCAGCCAAGTGAGAAAAAATGAAAAACTGTTTTTT. Amino acids: CASSQVRKNEKLFF.

This clonotype occurred a few times. In DNA form, the CDR3 reads TGTGCCAGCAGCTACTCGGGACTAGCAAACAATGAGCAGTTCTTC. The encoded protein is CASSYSGLANNEQFF. The chain joins TRBV7-3 to TRBJ2-1, with 9 bases aligning to TRBD2. The V gene's germline CDR1 is SGHTA and CDR2 FQGTGA. V dropped 4 bases and J dropped 5; count of bases not matched to a gene: 6. The CDR3 is 15 amino acids.

This clonotype was observed a single time. This may be a read error, as it is one base from a much larger clone. The chain carries TRBV5-1 and TRBJ2-7, with 7 bases matching TRBD1. The J call is in doubt because the DNA end fits TRBJ2-5 better. The CDR3 totals 13 residues. Germline lookup yields CDR1 SGHRS and CDR2 YFSETQ. The CDR3 coding sequence is TGCGCCAGCAGCGAGACAGGGTACAAGACCCAGTACTTC. Protein: CASSETGYKTQYF.

The DNA for the CDR3 is TGCAGCGTTGATGGGGGGGGACAAAACTATGGCTACACCTTC. Its translation is CSVDGGGQNYGYTF. The V gene is TRBV29-1, the J gene TRBJ1-2, with a weak D call TRBD1 (6 bases). The CDR3 has 14 residues. Germline-derived CDR1 and CDR2 are SQVTM and ANQGSEA. V shed 3 bases and J shed 2 bases, with 13 bases lying between them.

The rearrangement links TRBV12-3 or TRBV12-4 to TRBJ1-3; D gene uncertain. The V end lost 4 bases, the J end lost 0 bases, and 7 bases lay between the germline ends. CDR3 length equals 14 residues. CDR3 DNA: TGTGCCAGCAGTTCATATAGCTCTGGAAACACCATATATTTT. Translated, it gives CASSSYSSGNTIYF.

This clonotype has at least ten counts. The chain recombines TRBV12-3 or TRBV12-4 with TRBJ1-2; D gene uncertain. With 6 bases removed from V and 4 bases from J, the gap between germline ends came to 12 bases. The CDR3 totals 13 residues. CDR3 protein: CASSPEAVYGYTF. As DNA, the CDR3 is TGTGCCAGCAGCCCGGAGGCAGTCTATGGCTACACCTTC.

This chain links TRBV7-2 with TRBJ1-1, with D perhaps TRBD1 (6 bases). Trimming removed 1 base from V and 3 bases from J, with 12 bases in between. The CDR3 covers 15 residues. Germline assignment: CDR1 SGHTA and CDR2 FQGNSA. The CDR3 region is CASSLGGLLDTEAFF. CDR3 coding DNA: TGTGCCAGCAGCTTAGGGGGGCTACTCGACACTGAAGCTTTCTTT.

This chain links TRBV9 with TRBJ2-1; no reliable D call. CDR1 and CDR2 from the germline V gene are SGDLS and YYNGEE. This CDR3 contains 14 residues. The V gene lost 4 bases and the J gene lost 6 bases, with 14 bases spanning the gap. CDR3 coding DNA: TGTGCCAGCAGCCCTGCTTCGCTGCGCAATGAGCAGTTCTTC. It encodes CASSPASLRNEQFF.

This rearrangement joins TRBV5-5 to TRBJ2-1, with unresolved D. Germline V gene sequence: CDR1 SGHKS, CDR2 YYEKEE (reference sequence). The V gene lost 9 bases and the J gene lost 0 bases, with 19 bases spanning the gap. The CDR3 sequence is 16 residues long. Here the CDR3 reads CATSGGPSSSYNEQFF. The CDR3 DNA is TGTGCCACCTCGGGTGGCCCTTCTAGCTCCTACAATGAGCAGTTCTTC.

This clonotype has only a few counts. Written as DNA, the CDR3 is TGTGCCAGCAGCCAAGATATAAGGTTACGAGGCACAGATACGCAGTATTTT. Translating it yields CASSQDIRLRGTDTQYF. J is TRBJ2-3 and V is TRBV3-1, with no clear D. Germline CDR1 reads LGHDT; CDR2 reads YNNKEL (reference sequence). CDR3 length: 17 amino acids. Trimming took off 0 bases at V and 1 base at J, with 14 bases between the two ends.

In its sample, this clonotype was seen a few times. This chain connects TRBV6-6 to TRBJ1-2; D perhaps matches TRBD1 (5 bases). This CDR3 contains 12 residues. Germline V gene data show CDR1 as MNHNY and CDR2 as SVGAGI (reference sequence). V was clipped by 7 bases and J by 6 bases, with 12 bases between them. The CDR3 DNA sequence: TGTGCCAGCAATTCGGCGGGGGATGGCTACACCTTC. Protein: CASNSAGDGYTF.

This clonotype was seen more than once but under ten times. The chain couples TRBV20-1 to TRBJ2-5; possibly TRBD1 for D (6 bases). The length of the CDR3 is 13 residues. The V and J ends lost 3 bases and 11 bases respectively, with 19 bases between them. CDR1 is DFQATT and CDR2 is SNEGSKA in the germline V gene (reference sequence). Written as DNA, the CDR3 is TGCAGTGCTAGGCTGGGGACAAACAATGAGCAGTACTTC. Its protein product is CSARLGTNNEQYF.

The rearrangement joins TRBV7-9 to TRBJ1-1; 7 bases match TRBD1. CDR3 length: 16 amino acids. V trimming: 4 bases; J trimming: 2 bases; junction bases outside the gene matches: 10. Germline loops: CDR1 SEHNR, CDR2 FQNEAQ (reference sequence). DNA of the CDR3: TGTGCCAGCAGCTCCGGGAGGAGGGGGCCCAACACTGAAGCTTTCTTT. The encoded protein is CASSSGRRGPNTEAFF.

This clonotype has only a few counts. V usage is TRBV7-9 and J usage is TRBJ2-5, with unresolved D. V shed 3 bases and J shed 11 bases, with 13 bases lying between them. CDR1 and CDR2 (germline): SEHNR, FQNEAQ (reference sequence). The CDR3 runs to 12 residues. Here the CDR3 reads CASSLVPNEQYF. The CDR3 region has the DNA TGTGCCAGCAGCTTGGTGCCGAATGAGCAGTACTTC.

The chain links TRBV4-1 to TRBJ1-2, with TRBD1 as a possible D gene (5 bases). CDR3 length: 15 amino acids. Per the germline V gene, CDR1 is MGHRA and CDR2 is YSYEKL. V was shortened by 4 bases and J by 8 bases, with 20 bases between the two germline ends. The CDR3 region is CASSPPASGLGGYTF. The DNA of the CDR3 is TGCGCCAGCAGCCCACCAGCATCAGGGCTTGGCGGCTACACCTTC.

About this clonotype: At one of its ends the junction is not consistent with the germline gene, which may arise from a read error. The chain recombines TRBV25-1 with TRBJ1-2, with D possibly matching TRBD1 (5 bases). The germline V gene has CDR1 MGHDK and CDR2 SYGVNS. This CDR3 is 14 amino acids long. In DNA, the CDR3 is TGTGCCAGCAGTGACAAGGGACGGATCTATGACTACACCTTC. It specifies CASSDKGRIYDYTF.

Many counts were recorded for this clonotype. J is TRBJ2-1 and V is TRBV9, with 11 bases identical to TRBD2. The germline V gene has CDR1 SGDLS and CDR2 YYNGEE. Trimming cost V 3 bases and J 2 bases; bases outside gene matches: 4. The CDR3 consists of 16 residues. This CDR3 is CASSAGSGGAYNEQFF. CDR3 nucleotide sequence: TGTGCCAGCAGCGCGGGTAGCGGGGGGGCCTACAATGAGCAGTTCTTC.

The chain has TRBV12-3 or TRBV12-4 and TRBJ1-2; TRBD1 might be the D (5 bases). The germline V and J ends were trimmed by 3 bases and 4 bases, with 9 bases remaining between them. CDR3 length: 13 residues. The CDR3 DNA is TGTGCCAGCAGTTTTTCAGGGCGCTATGGCTACACCTTC. It codes for CASSFSGRYGYTF.

This clonotype was observed a few times. A junction end diverges from the germline sequence, so it may reflect a read error. This chain connects TRBV7-3 to TRBJ2-2, with 8 nucleotides matching TRBD2. The CDR3 sequence is 16 residues long. Germline V gene data show CDR1 as SGHTA and CDR2 as FQGTGA. As DNA, the CDR3 is TGTGCCAGCAGTTTAAACAGCGGGGGGAACACCGGGGAGCTGTTTTTT. Translated: CASSLNSGGNTGELFF.

This rearrangement joins TRBV7-2 to TRBJ2-7; 10 bases match TRBD1. The CDR3 has 15 amino acids. Germline V CDR1 and CDR2: SGHTA, FQGNSA. V lost 2 bases to trimming and J lost 2 bases; unmatched junction nucleotides: 3. The CDR3 spells CASSLSGQGAYEQYF. The CDR3 nucleotides read TGTGCCAGCAGCTTATCAGGACAGGGGGCCTACGAGCAGTACTTC.

This clonotype was detected a few times. The chain carries TRBV12-3 or TRBV12-4 and TRBJ2-7; 7 bases are shared with TRBD1. The J segment lost 2 bases and the V segment lost 5 bases, leaving 12 bases of the junction unmatched. The CDR3 has 16 residues. The CDR3 DNA reads TGTGCCAGCAGTATGCCGGGACAGCACCAACCCTACGAGCAGTACTTC. It specifies CASSMPGQHQPYEQYF.

This clonotype has a count of ten or more. A clone one base away is much larger, so this may be a read error. The chain uses TRBV28 and TRBJ2-3; D unclear. V was shortened by 3 bases and J by 0 bases, with 13 bases between the two germline ends. The CDR3 covers 16 residues. Germline CDR1 is MDHEN and CDR2 is SYDVKM. This CDR3 reads CASSLVIGGSTDTQYF. CDR3 coding DNA: TGTGCCAGCAGTTTGGTCATCGGCGGTAGCACAGATACGCAGTATTTT.

This clonotype appeared a few times. The V and J genes are TRBV6-2 or TRBV6-3 and TRBJ2-7; a possible D gene is TRBD1 (6 bases). The CDR3 runs to 14 residues. Trimming took off 2 bases at V and 0 bases at J, with 8 bases between the two ends. Germline-derived CDR1 and CDR2 are MNHEY and SVGEGT. The CDR3 is CASSYTGSSYEQYF. CDR3 in DNA: TGTGCCAGCAGTTACACAGGGTCCTCCTACGAGCAGTACTTC.

V is TRBV5-1 and J is TRBJ2-5, with D unresolved. Looked up from germline, CDR1 is SGHRS and CDR2 is YFSETQ. Trimming removed 0 bases from V and 0 bases from J, with 18 bases in between. The CDR3 spans 18 residues. CDR3 sequence: CASSLGFSWRQDQETQYF. The CDR3 DNA sequence: TGCGCCAGCAGCTTGGGATTCAGTTGGCGACAAGACCAAGAGACCCAGTACTTC.